What follows are 25 T cell receptor beta chains derived from one specimen sequenced in a study of blood T cells in healthy people across ages. Primed by a sample-barcoded 5' primer and a J-beta primer mix, a second PCR proceeded for 7 to 11 cycles. TCRdb reanalysed the 5' RACE reads using MiXCR and keeps one entry per CDR3 protein. In the table there are some 1.4 million distinct CDR3 sequences, around 42% of which are singletons. Sequencing was carried out using blood. Receptors were obtained from a woman under 30 in good health.

This clonotype was observed a handful of times. The chain combines TRBV5-1 with TRBJ1-2; 11 positions match TRBD1. This CDR3 is 16 amino acids long. Germline CDR1 and CDR2: SGHRS and YFSETQ. V shed 4 bases, J shed 2 bases, and the junction held 7 bases outside the gene matches. The CDR3 DNA reads as TGCGCCAGCAGCCCGGACAGGGGGCTCCTAAACTATGGCTACACCTTC. It is translated as CASSPDRGLLNYGYTF.

This clonotype showed up just a few times. The CDR3 coding sequence is TGTGCCAGCAGTGTGGATGGGGGCAATGAGCAGTTCTTC. Amino acid sequence: CASSVDGGNEQFF. This chain links TRBV12-3 or TRBV12-4 with TRBJ2-1, with D possibly being TRBD1 or TRBD2 (5 bases each). The CDR3 sequence is 13 residues long. V was shortened by 5 bases and J by 6 bases, with 11 bases between the two germline ends.

The chain is built from TRBV14 and TRBJ1-2; D is unresolved. V was pared by 0 bases and J by 4 bases, with 15 bases between. Germline V gives CDR1 SGHDN, CDR2 FVKESK. This CDR3 comprises 16 residues. Here the CDR3 reads CASSQDITPGTYGYTF. The CDR3 region has the DNA TGTGCCAGCAGCCAAGATATAACGCCGGGTACCTATGGCTACACCTTC.

This clonotype was seen only a few times. This rearrangement joins TRBV19 to TRBJ2-1, with TRBD2 matching over 14 bases. This CDR3 comprises 15 residues. Unmatched junction bases numbered 2, after V lost 3 bases and J lost 7 bases. Germline-derived CDR1 and CDR2 are LNHDA and SQIVND (reference sequence). The CDR3 here is CASSMTSGGANEQFF. The DNA for the CDR3 is TGTGCCAGTAGTATGACTAGCGGGGGGGCGAATGAGCAGTTCTTC.

The chain links TRBV7-3 to TRBJ2-5, with D perhaps assigned TRBD1 or TRBD2 (6 bases each). The CDR3 has 16 amino acids. Deletions cut 2 bases from V and 2 bases from J, with 15 bases between. Germline V gives CDR1 SGHTA, CDR2 FQGTGA. CDR3: CASSLGGPTMQETQYF. CDR3 sequence (DNA): TGTGCCAGCAGCTTAGGGGGGCCGACTATGCAAGAGACCCAGTACTTC.

The chain has TRBV30 and TRBJ2-4; TRBD2 is a possible D gene (5 bases). Germline lookup yields CDR1 GTSNPN and CDR2 SVGIG (reference sequence). Trimming removed 4 bases from V and 7 bases from J, with 14 bases in between. CDR3 length: 13 amino acids. The CDR3 DNA reads as TGTGCCTGGAATCTGGGCACGGGGAACATTCAGTACTTC. Encoded protein: CAWNLGTGNIQYF.

This sequence joins TRBV10-3 and TRBJ2-7; 7 nucleotides line up with TRBD2. Germline lookup yields CDR1 ENHRY and CDR2 SYGVKD. The CDR3 sequence is 13 residues long. J gave up 6 bases and V 7 bases, and 9 bases lay outside the gene matches. CDR3 protein: CAINLLAVREQYF. CDR3 coding DNA: TGTGCCATCAATCTGCTAGCGGTCCGCGAGCAGTACTTC.

This clonotype was counted only a few times. The V gene is TRBV12-3 or TRBV12-4, the J gene TRBJ1-2; TRBD1 matches at 7 bases. J was trimmed by 3 bases and V by 7 bases; bases with no gene match: 8. CDR3 length equals 14 residues. CDR3 residues: CASTTGQIDYGYTF. The CDR3 coding sequence is TGTGCCAGCACCACGGGACAGATAGACTATGGCTACACCTTC.

This clonotype was recorded a few times. The V and J genes are TRBV5-1 and TRBJ2-7; a weak D match, TRBD1 (6 bases). The germline gives CDR1 SGHRS, CDR2 YFSETQ. Trimming shortened V by 0 bases and J by 5 bases, and 15 bases separated the two germline ends. The CDR3 length is 15 residues. The CDR3 sequence: CASSLGGTFFDEQYF. CDR3 in DNA: TGCGCCAGCAGCTTGGGTGGGACATTCTTTGACGAGCAGTACTTC.

This clonotype was seen only once. The chain uses TRBV4-2 and TRBJ2-7; TRBD2 matches at 12 bases. The CDR3 runs to 14 residues. Germline V gene data show CDR1 as LGHNA and CDR2 as YNFKEQ. V shed 0 bases and J 7 bases; nucleotides not matched to a gene: 1. In DNA, the CDR3 is TGTGCCAGCAGCCAAGACACTAGCGGGGGGGAGCAGTACTTC. Translation gives CASSQDTSGGEQYF.

The chain carries TRBV3-1 and TRBJ1-2; TRBD1 matches 12 bases. The germline V gene encodes CDR1 LGHDT and CDR2 YNNKEL (reference sequence). This CDR3 has 16 amino acids. V shed 1 base, J shed 5 bases, and the junction held 5 bases outside the gene matches. The CDR3 DNA sequence: TGTGCCAGCAGCCAAGGGGGGACAGGGGGCCTTTATGGCTACACCTTC. As protein: CASSQGGTGGLYGYTF.

This clonotype has just a few counts. This sequence joins TRBV4-1 and TRBJ2-7, with 8 bases aligning to TRBD1. The trim removed 4 bases at V and 0 bases at J, leaving 2 bases unmatched. Germline V CDR1 and CDR2: MGHRA, YSYEKL. This CDR3 comprises 14 residues. CDR3 amino acids: CASSRTGYSYEQYF. The CDR3 coding sequence is TGCGCCAGCAGCCGGACAGGGTACTCCTACGAGCAGTACTTC.

At least ten counts were recorded for this clonotype. This CDR3 reads CASSYADEQFF. CDR3 nucleotides: TGTGCCAGCAGTTACGCAGATGAGCAGTTCTTC. V usage is TRBV6-5 and J usage is TRBJ2-1; D gene uncertain. V was trimmed by 2 bases and J by 8 bases, leaving 4 bases between them. Germline V gives CDR1 MNHEY, CDR2 SVGAGI. The CDR3 loop spans 11 amino acids.

This clonotype has just a few counts. This chain joins TRBV6-6 and TRBJ2-3; D is uncertain. Germline CDR1 MNHNY, CDR2 SVGAGI (reference sequence). V lost 2 bases and J 0 bases, leaving 9 bases between the germline ends. The CDR3 extends over 15 amino acids. CDR3 sequence (DNA): TGTGCCAGCAGTTACGTTGCACAAAGCACAGATACGCAGTATTTT. Amino acid sequence: CASSYVAQSTDTQYF.

The chain recombines TRBV5-1 with TRBJ2-7; no firm D call. The CDR3 is made up of 15 amino acids. Germline loops: CDR1 SGHRS, CDR2 YFSETQ. V lost 0 bases to trimming and J lost 2 bases, with 12 bases between them. The DNA of the CDR3 is TGCGCCAGCAGCTTGGAAGGAGCCGCTCCCTACGAGCAGTACTTC. Its translation is CASSLEGAAPYEQYF.

This clonotype turned up a few times. The rearrangement joins TRBV5-1 to TRBJ1-1; D may be TRBD1 (6 bases). The V gene lost 1 base and the J gene lost 2 bases, with 18 bases spanning the gap. Germline V gene lookup returns CDR1 SGHRS and CDR2 YFSETQ. This CDR3 is built from 17 residues. The CDR3 protein is CASSLLQGGGGNTEAFF. The CDR3 bases are TGCGCCAGCAGCTTGCTGCAGGGAGGGGGGGGTAACACTGAAGCTTTCTTT.

The chain couples TRBV30 to TRBJ2-4, with D tentatively TRBD1 (5 bases). From germline, CDR1 is GTSNPN and CDR2 SVGIG (reference sequence). CDR3 length equals 13 residues. Deletions cut 2 bases from V and 8 bases from J, with 13 bases between. The CDR3 nucleotides are TGTGCCTGGAGTACCCAGGGCCTTGACATTCAGTACTTC. It encodes CAWSTQGLDIQYF.

J is TRBJ1-2 and V is TRBV6-5, with 7 bases aligning to TRBD1. The CDR3 has 16 residues. J lost 5 bases, V lost 8 bases, and 17 bases had no gene match. CDR1 MNHEY and CDR2 SVGAGI come from the germline V gene. As DNA, the CDR3 is TGTGCCAGCGGTCTTGACAGGGCTAGCTGGAAGTATGGCTACACCTTC. It encodes CASGLDRASWKYGYTF.

To note about this clonotype: The germline gene is not matched at one end of the junction; a read error may be the cause. The chain joins TRBV28 to TRBJ2-7; the D gene is possibly TRBD2 (5 bases). Germline values: CDR1 MDHEN, CDR2 SYDVKM. This CDR3 contains 14 residues. The CDR3 nucleotides are TGCGCCAGCAGCTTGATCGGCGGGTCCTACGAGCAGTACTTC. Its protein is CASSLIGGSYEQYF.

This chain connects TRBV27 to TRBJ1-5; a weak D match, TRBD1 (5 bases). The V end was cut by 5 bases, the J end by 6 bases, with 17 bases between. Germline-derived CDR1 and CDR2 are MNHEY and SMNVEV (reference sequence). CDR3 length equals 15 residues. The chain's CDR3 is CASSDAGTRTQPQHF. The CDR3 bases are TGTGCCAGCAGTGACGCCGGGACGAGGACTCAGCCCCAGCATTTT.

This clonotype was seen more than once but under ten times. CDR3 sequence: CSARVQGASGEQFF. DNA for the CDR3: TGCAGTGCTAGAGTACAGGGGGCGAGTGGTGAGCAGTTCTTC. The rearrangement joins TRBV20-1 to TRBJ2-1, with 9 bases matching TRBD1. This CDR3 has 14 residues. Looked up from germline, CDR1 is DFQATT and CDR2 is SNEGSKA (reference sequence). Germline trimming cut 1 base from V and 9 bases from J; bases unmatched to any gene: 7.

The V and J genes are TRBV7-9 and TRBJ2-1; D unclear. Germline V gene sequence: CDR1 SEHNR, CDR2 FQNEAQ (reference sequence). The CDR3 is 14 amino acids. Trimming removed 2 bases from V and 9 bases from J, with 14 bases in between. CDR3 coding DNA: TGTGCCAGCAGCTTACGGGCAGGAGTGGGTGAGCAGTTCTTC. Amino acids: CASSLRAGVGEQFF.

The chain links TRBV3-1 to TRBJ2-5, with 7 bases aligning to TRBD2. CDR1 is LGHDT, CDR2 YNNKEL, per germline (reference sequence). V shed 5 bases and J 2 bases; nucleotides not matched to a gene: 8. The CDR3 runs 15 residues. CDR3 DNA sequence: TGTGCCAGCAGCGACGGCGGGAGTGGACAAGAGACCCAGTACTTC. Protein sequence: CASSDGGSGQETQYF.

The V and J genes are TRBV2 and TRBJ2-7; the D gene is possibly TRBD2 (5 bases). CDR1 SNHLY and CDR2 FYNNEI come from the germline V gene. CDR3 size: 16 residues. The V end was cut by 2 bases, the J end by 3 bases, with 17 bases between. The CDR3 protein is CASSEFGTPGDYEQYF. The CDR3 nucleotides are TGTGCCAGCAGTGAATTCGGAACACCCGGGGACTACGAGCAGTACTTC.

This clonotype was seen just once. The chain recombines TRBV27 with TRBJ1-1, with D possibly TRBD1 on 6 matching bases. The CDR3 length is 19 residues. Germline CDR1 is MNHEY and CDR2 is SMNVEV (reference sequence). Trimming stripped 6 bases from V and 0 bases from J, with 26 bases between. CDR3 region: CASRLKGYRTATLNTEAFF. The CDR3 region has the DNA TGTGCCAGCAGGCTTAAGGGTTATAGGACAGCAACCTTGAACACTGAAGCTTTCTTT.